One sample yielded the 27 T cell receptor beta chains listed below, sequenced in a study of blood T cell repertoires in COVID-19 (dated by TCRdb to 2019 to 2021). Libraries were prepared through the immunoSEQ multiplex PCR assay. The source is immuneACCESS, and TCRdb retained only in-frame sequences with V and J called. Part of the clones is not carried over; for the studies checked, unresolved V genes explain less than half of this, and the remainder is unexplained. A total of 120,000 or so clones appear in this sample, about 85% of them only once. The ten largest account for 6.6% of the sample. The specimen sequenced was peripheral blood. The receptors shown here come from a man of 80 years or more with active or convalescent COVID-19.

The chain uses TRBV7-3 and TRBJ2-5; the D gene is possibly TRBD2 (5 bases). Germline lookup yields CDR1 SGHTA and CDR2 FQGTGA. The CDR3 spans 15 residues. V was cut by 1 base and J by 5 bases, with 14 bases left in between. The CDR3 sequence is CASSLRGGSWETQYF. The CDR3 nucleotides read TGTGCCAGCAGCTTAAGAGGAGGATCATGGGAGACCCAGTACTTC.

This clone was picked up a small number of times. The V gene is TRBV7-3, the J gene TRBJ1-4; D may be TRBD1 (6 bases). The CDR3 length is 13 residues. Germline CDR1 reads SGHTA; CDR2 reads FQGTGA. V was pared by 5 bases and J by 5 bases, with 9 bases between. CDR3 in DNA: TGTGCCAGCAGCCGCGGACAGAATGAAAAACTGTTTTTT. This translates into CASSRGQNEKLFF.

This chain connects TRBV7-2 to TRBJ2-7; D perhaps matches TRBD1 (6 bases). V lost 1 base and J 0 bases, leaving 13 bases between the germline ends. Germline V gene sequence: CDR1 SGHTA, CDR2 FQGNSA. The CDR3 has 16 residues. In nucleotides, the CDR3 is TGTGCCAGCAGCTTAGTCTCAAGGGGGAGCTCCTACGAGCAGTACTTC. Its protein product is CASSLVSRGSSYEQYF.

The chain links TRBV11-1 to TRBJ1-1; 8 nucleotides agree with TRBD1. Unmatched junction bases numbered 5, after V lost 3 bases and J lost 5 bases. CDR3 length: 14 amino acids. From germline, CDR1 is SGHAT and CDR2 FQDESV (reference sequence). The CDR3 here is CASSFRQGRTEAFF. Here the CDR3 DNA reads TGTGCCAGCAGCTTCCGACAGGGGAGGACTGAAGCTTTCTTT.

The rearrangement uses TRBV7-2 and TRBJ2-7; D possibly corresponds to TRBD2 (6 bases). CDR3 size: 16 residues. V lost 0 bases, J lost 2 bases, and 14 bases lay in between. CDR1 and CDR2 (germline): SGHTA, FQGNSA. CDR3 sequence (DNA): TGTGCCAGCAGCTTAGCGGGAGGACCTTACACCTACGAGCAGTACTTC. It yields the protein CASSLAGGPYTYEQYF.

CDR3 DNA: TGCAGCGTTGAAGATCCCCAAACCGGGACAGGGGGCGCCGAGACCCAGTACTTC. Residues: CSVEDPQTGTGGAETQYF. The chain carries TRBV29-1 and TRBJ2-5; TRBD1 matches at 12 bases. The CDR3 totals 18 residues. The V and J ends lost 0 bases and 5 bases, in that order; junction bases with no gene match: 13. Per germline, CDR1 SQVTM and CDR2 ANQGSEA. Drawing the rest from reference TRBV29-1 and TRBJ2-5, the complete variable domain is SAVISQKPSRDICQRGTSLTIQCQVDSQVTMMFWYRQQPGQSLTLIATANQGSEATYESGFVIDKFPISRPNLTFSTLTVSNMSPEDSSIYLCSVEDPQTGTGGAETQYFGPGTRLLVL.

V usage is TRBV27 and J usage is TRBJ2-7; 9 bases line up with TRBD1. The V gene's germline CDR1 is MNHEY and CDR2 SMNVEV (reference sequence). The CDR3 has 15 residues. V was clipped by 6 bases and J by 4 bases; unmatched bases: 10. CDR3 bases: TGTGCCAGCAGCCCTATCGACAGGGGGGTTTACGAGCAGTACTTC. Translation gives CASSPIDRGVYEQYF.

This chain links TRBV7-9 with TRBJ2-1, with D possibly matching TRBD2 (6 bases). The CDR3 is 14 residues long. V dropped 5 bases and J dropped 4 bases, with 12 bases sitting between them. Germline CDR1 SEHNR, CDR2 FQNEAQ (reference sequence). CDR3 DNA sequence: TGTGCCAGCAGCAGACTAGTCCCATACAATGAGCAGTTCTTC. Protein: CASSRLVPYNEQFF. The variable domain in full, completed from reference TRBV7-9 and TRBJ2-1, reads DTGVSQNPRHKITKRGQNVTFRCDPISEHNRLYWYRQTLGQGPEFLTYFQNEAQLEKSRLLSDRFSAERPKGSFSTLEIQRTEQGDSAMYLCASSRLVPYNEQFFGPGTRLTVL.

The chain uses TRBV19 and TRBJ1-2; D not resolved. V was trimmed by 7 bases and J by 6 bases, leaving 18 bases between them. CDR1 and CDR2 (germline): LNHDA, SQIVND (reference sequence). The CDR3 runs to 14 residues. The CDR3 DNA sequence: TGTGCCAGTAAAGGTCCGGGTTTTCTGGATGGCTACACCTTC. Translated, it gives CASKGPGFLDGYTF.

The chain joins TRBV9 to TRBJ2-7, with D hard to call. The CDR3 is made up of 14 amino acids. The V end lost 2 bases, the J end lost 6 bases, and 15 bases lay between the germline ends. In germline, CDR1 is SGDLS, CDR2 YYNGEE. The CDR3 DNA reads TGTGCCAGCAGCGTCACGGCAGGTCCCATCGAGCAGTACTTC. It yields the protein CASSVTAGPIEQYF.

This clone has only a few counts. This chain links TRBV5-1 with TRBJ2-3; 8 nucleotides align to TRBD1. The CDR3 is 15 residues long. V gave up 0 bases and J gave up 10 bases; unmatched junction bases: 10. Germline CDR1 and CDR2: SGHRS and YFSETQ. The CDR3 here is CASSLGGQGKGAQYF. The CDR3, as DNA: TGCGCCAGCAGCTTGGGTGGACAGGGTAAAGGGGCGCAGTATTTT.

This clone came up once. The rearrangement links TRBV5-1 to TRBJ2-1; D unresolved. Trimming took off 6 bases at V and 0 bases at J, with 7 bases between the two ends. There are 13 residues in the CDR3. From germline, CDR1 is SGHRS and CDR2 YFSETQ. The CDR3 DNA reads as TGCGCCAGCACTCTATACTCCTACAATGAGCAGTTCTTC. Translated, it gives CASTLYSYNEQFF.

V and J are TRBV27 and TRBJ2-3; TRBD1 matches at 8 bases. The germline V gene has CDR1 MNHEY and CDR2 SMNVEV (reference sequence). V gave up 3 bases and J gave up 5 bases; unmatched junction bases: 4. The CDR3 sequence is 14 residues long. In DNA form, the CDR3 reads TGTGCCAGCAGTTTTTTCAGGGGGCTAGATACGCAGTATTTT. Amino acids: CASSFFRGLDTQYF.

The chain carries TRBV5-6 and TRBJ2-7, with 12 bases matching TRBD2. CDR1 SGHDT and CDR2 YYEEEE come from the germline V gene. There are 15 residues in the CDR3. The V segment lost 0 bases and the J segment 6 bases; nucleotides outside the gene matches: 4. The chain's CDR3 is CASSLGLAGVREQYF. The CDR3 DNA is TGTGCCAGCAGCTTGGGACTAGCGGGAGTGCGCGAGCAGTACTTC. The full variable domain, its missing parts supplied by reference TRBV5-6 and TRBJ2-7, is DAGVTQSPTHLIKTRGQQVTLRCSPKSGHDTVSWYQQALGQGPQFIFQYYEEEERQRGNFPDRFSGHQFPNYSSELNVNALLLGDSALYLCASSLGLAGVREQYFGPGTRLTVT.

This clone has just one count. The gene calls are TRBV11-2 and TRBJ2-2; the D is unclear. The germline CDR1 and CDR2 sequences are SGHAT and FQNNGV. Trimming cost V 5 bases and J 4 bases, with 8 bases left between them. This CDR3 region has 13 residues. As DNA, the CDR3 is TGTGCCAGCAGCCCCTCGGGCACCGGGGAGCTGTTTTTT. It encodes CASSPSGTGELFF.

This clone was detected only a few times. The chain has TRBV12-5 and TRBJ2-7; 9 bases agree with TRBD2. CDR1 LGHNT and CDR2 FRNRAP come from the germline V gene. The CDR3 contains 18 residues. V dropped 4 bases and J dropped 5; count of bases not matched to a gene: 18. CDR3 nucleotides: TGTGCTAGTGGTTCCGGGTTAAAGGTCCTAGCGGGAAGGAACGAGCAGTACTTC. Its protein is CASGSGLKVLAGRNEQYF.

This clone was observed once. The rearrangement joins TRBV30 to TRBJ2-6, with 9 bases aligning to TRBD1. Germline values: CDR1 GTSNPN, CDR2 SVGIG (reference sequence). The CDR3 is 17 amino acids. The V segment lost 4 bases and the J segment 3 bases; nucleotides outside the gene matches: 10. CDR3 protein: CAWTSGTGNDGANVLTF. For the CDR3, the DNA is TGTGCCTGGACCTCCGGGACAGGGAATGATGGGGCCAACGTCCTGACTTTC.

The chain is built from TRBV19 and TRBJ2-3; possible D gene TRBD2, 5 bases. V shed 3 bases and J shed 4 bases, with 20 bases lying between them. The CDR3 contains 17 residues. Germline values: CDR1 LNHDA, CDR2 SQIVND (reference sequence). CDR3 sequence reads: CASSMSGAPGSSDTQYF. Written as DNA, the CDR3 is TGTGCCAGTAGTATGAGCGGCGCCCCAGGATCGTCAGATACGCAGTATTTT.

In this sample, this clone turned up many times. The chain uses TRBV5-1 and TRBJ2-3, with 7 bases identical to TRBD2. V shed 4 bases, J shed 3 bases, and the junction held 8 bases outside the gene matches. The CDR3 covers 15 residues. The germline CDR1 and CDR2 sequences are SGHRS and YFSETQ. The CDR3 loop is CASSPGAGVTDTQYF. The CDR3, as DNA: TGCGCCAGCAGCCCCGGGGCGGGAGTAACAGATACGCAGTATTTT.

The V call is TRBV5-6, the J call TRBJ2-7; TRBD1 matches at 8 bases. J lost 2 bases, V lost 3 bases, and 10 bases had no gene match. Germline CDR1 reads SGHDT; CDR2 reads YYEEEE. The CDR3 covers 16 residues. The CDR3 sequence is CASSYLWQGAPYEQYF. The CDR3 DNA is TGTGCCAGCAGCTACCTGTGGCAGGGGGCCCCCTACGAGCAGTACTTC.

This clone was counted a single time. V usage is TRBV28 and J usage is TRBJ1-4; TRBD1 aligns across 7 bases. J was trimmed by 8 bases and V by 5 bases; bases with no gene match: 8. Germline V CDR1 and CDR2: MDHEN, SYDVKM. The CDR3 sequence is 14 residues long. The CDR3 DNA sequence: TGTGCCAGCAGTAAACAGGGGATGAACGAAAAACTGTTTTTT. Translating gives CASSKQGMNEKLFF.

The chain couples TRBV5-6 to TRBJ1-4; D is unclear. Germline assignment: CDR1 SGHDT and CDR2 YYEEEE. The V end lost 2 bases, the J end lost 7 bases, and 12 bases lay between the germline ends. CDR3 length: 14 residues. CDR3 in amino acids: CASSLAHGPEKLFF. The DNA of the CDR3 is TGTGCCAGCAGCTTAGCGCACGGCCCTGAAAAACTGTTTTTT.

The V call is TRBV11-2, the J call TRBJ1-2, with D perhaps TRBD1 (5 bases). The V gene's germline CDR1 is SGHAT and CDR2 FQNNGV. V was shortened by 5 bases and J by 3 bases, with 16 bases between the two germline ends. CDR3 length equals 15 residues. The CDR3 coding sequence is TGTGCCAGCAGCCGCCTTCAGGGTACGGACTATGGCTACACCTTC. Its translation is CASSRLQGTDYGYTF.

The V gene is TRBV5-1, the J gene TRBJ1-6, with 7 bases matching TRBD1. Germline CDR1 and CDR2: SGHRS and YFSETQ. V was clipped by 0 bases and J by 7 bases; unmatched bases: 7. This CDR3 has 16 residues. The CDR3 DNA reads as TGCGCCAGCAGCTTGGTTCCAGGAGGGGGCAATTCACCCCTCCACTTT. Its protein is CASSLVPGGGNSPLHF.

The V call is TRBV6-1, the J call TRBJ2-4; D might be TRBD2 (7 bases). V gave up 3 bases and J gave up 0 bases, with 24 bases separating them. Germline V gives CDR1 MNHNS, CDR2 SASEGT. This CDR3 is built from 20 residues. For the CDR3, the DNA is TGTGCCAGCAGTGACCTATCGGGGGGAACAGGGACCTTAGCCAAAAACATTCAGTACTTC. Its translation is CASSDLSGGTGTLAKNIQYF.

This rearrangement joins TRBV4-3 to TRBJ2-5; 7 bases align to TRBD1. The V gene end was trimmed by 3 bases and the J gene end by 5 bases; junction bases not matched to a gene: 9. Per germline, CDR1 LGHNA and CDR2 YSLEER. The CDR3 is made up of 15 amino acids. The CDR3 nucleotides are TGCGCCAGCAGCCAGTGGGACAAGGACAGGGAGACCCAGTACTTC. This sequence encodes CASSQWDKDRETQYF.

The chain is built from TRBV3-1 (or the pseudogene TRBV3-2) and TRBJ2-5, with 8 bases identical to TRBD1. Per germline, CDR1 LGHDT and CDR2 YNNKEL (reference sequence). J lost 4 bases, V lost 6 bases, and 7 bases had no gene match. The CDR3 loop spans 14 amino acids. The CDR3 here is CASRPRGRGETQYF. The CDR3 DNA reads TGTGCCAGCAGACCCAGGGGGCGCGGAGAGACCCAGTACTTC.